This T cell receptor beta chain stems from a study of T cell responses to AZD1222 COVID-19 vaccine. Sequenced by immunoSEQ multiplex PCR; TCRdb stores in-frame clones only, minus some. The profile shows about 110,000 clones, about 90% of them singletons. This CDR3 contains 13 residues. Germline V gene data show CDR1 as KGHSH and CDR2 as LQKENI. The ends were cut back, 2 bases at V and 9 bases at J, with 13 bases in the middle. Concerning this clone itself: Its target is unknown.

Regarding the study as a whole: Sampling captured repertoires only after the peak T cell response. Close to half of spike-specific TCRs reportedly recognize unmutated variant regions. Clonal diversity was possibly underestimated; the donors were predominantly white British and more often female.

This receptor was identified in an adult in good health. V and J are TRBV18 and TRBJ1-1; D ambiguous. Here the sequenced sample was peripheral blood, taken on day 0 of AZD1222 vaccination. The CDR3 protein is CASSPVRERKAFF. The CDR3 DNA follows: TGTGCCAGCTCACCAGTCCGAGAGAGAAAAGCTTTCTTT. Variable domain in full (rest from reference TRBV18 and TRBJ1-1): NAGVMQNPRHLVRRRGQEARLRCSPMKGHSHVYWYRQLPEEGLKFMVYLQKENIIDESGMPKERFSAEFPKEGPSILRIQQVVRGDSAAYFCASSPVRERKAFFGQGTRLTVV.